Each of the 18 T cell receptor beta chains below was sequenced from the same sample in a study of cytomegalovirus exposure and HLA in healthy donors. 13 Jbeta primers and 60 Vbeta primers were used for the PCR. Measured with immunoSEQ multiplex PCR; TCRdb has only the in-frame clones, and not every one. This table holds about 200,000 clones, about 70% found once. The sequenced sample consisted of PBMCs. These receptors originate from a woman in her twenties or thirties in good health and CMV-seronegative.

The gene calls are TRBV10-3 and TRBJ2-2; TRBD1 matches at 9 bases. With V trimmed by 6 bases and J by 5 bases, 7 bases remained unmatched. CDR3 length: 15 amino acids. Germline-derived CDR1 and CDR2 are ENHRY and SYGVKD. The CDR3 reads CAIRPGQGETGELFF. The CDR3 region has the DNA TGTGCCATCAGACCGGGACAGGGTGAAACCGGGGAGCTGTTTTTT.

The chain has TRBV6-4 and TRBJ2-7, with 7 bases matching TRBD2. The germline CDR1 and CDR2 sequences are MRHNA and SNTAGT. V dropped 6 bases and J dropped 2; count of bases not matched to a gene: 10. This CDR3 is 15 amino acids long. CDR3 region: CASSPGASGAYEQYF. The CDR3 bases are TGTGCCAGCAGCCCCGGGGCTAGCGGCGCCTACGAGCAGTACTTC.

This clone was picked up many times. V usage is TRBV7-9 and J usage is TRBJ2-6; D possibly corresponds to TRBD1 (5 bases). CDR3 length equals 15 residues. Trimming cost V 5 bases and J 1 base, with 9 bases left between them. In germline, CDR1 is SEHNR, CDR2 FQNEAQ (reference sequence). CDR3 DNA: TGTGCCAGCAGCGAGACAGAATCTGGGGCCAACGTCCTGACTTTC. It translates to CASSETESGANVLTF.

The CDR3 region is CASGPSGVGYTF. Here the CDR3 DNA reads TGTGCCAGTGGACCCTCAGGGGTTGGCTACACCTTC. This chain connects TRBV19 to TRBJ1-2, with TRBD1 as a possible D gene (6 bases). The germline gives CDR1 LNHDA, CDR2 SQIVND (reference sequence). The germline V and J ends were trimmed by 8 bases and 7 bases, with 14 bases remaining between them. The CDR3 runs 12 residues.

This clone occurred a few times. The J gene is TRBJ2-5, the V gene TRBV19, with D tentatively TRBD2 (6 bases). Germline assignment: CDR1 LNHDA and CDR2 SQIVND (reference sequence). CDR3 length: 18 amino acids. With 0 bases removed from V and 1 base from J, the gap between germline ends came to 18 bases. The CDR3 spells CASSIDGFGVGGQETQYF. Written as DNA, the CDR3 is TGTGCCAGTAGTATAGACGGGTTTGGGGTGGGGGGCCAAGAGACCCAGTACTTC.

CDR3: CASIDYQETQYF. The CDR3 DNA sequence: TGTGCCAGTATCGACTATCAAGAGACCCAGTACTTC. The V gene is TRBV19, the J gene TRBJ2-5; D is possibly TRBD2 (5 bases). The ends were cut back, 7 bases at V and 2 bases at J, with 8 bases in the middle. The CDR3 contains 12 residues. Germline loops: CDR1 LNHDA, CDR2 SQIVND (reference sequence).

This chain connects TRBV5-1 to TRBJ1-6; 10 nucleotides align to TRBD1. CDR3 length: 15 amino acids. With 4 bases clipped from V and 6 bases from J, the junction kept 4 bases outside the gene matches. The V gene's germline CDR1 is SGHRS and CDR2 YFSETQ. DNA for the CDR3: TGCGCCAGCAGCCTGGACAGGGGGACTAATTCACCCCTCCACTTT. The encoded protein is CASSLDRGTNSPLHF.

The J gene is TRBJ2-7, the V gene TRBV6-6, with a tentative D call TRBD2 (5 bases). CDR3 length equals 14 residues. The V end was cut by 4 bases, the J end by 7 bases, with 17 bases between. Germline CDR1 reads MNHNY; CDR2 reads SVGAGI (reference sequence). The chain's CDR3 is CASSSDGPWEEQYF. The CDR3 nucleotides read TGTGCCAGCAGTTCGGACGGACCGTGGGAGGAGCAGTACTTC.

The CDR3 loop is CASSLRLGQGPGKGSPLHF. As DNA, the CDR3 is TGTGCCAGCAGCTTAAGGCTTGGACAGGGACCTGGGAAGGGTTCACCCCTCCACTTT. The rearrangement uses TRBV7-9 and TRBJ1-6; 8 positions agree with TRBD1. Per germline, CDR1 SEHNR and CDR2 FQNEAQ (reference sequence). This CDR3 contains 19 residues. V trimming: 2 bases; J trimming: 9 bases; junction bases outside the gene matches: 18.

This clone has only a few counts. The rearrangement uses TRBV29-1 and TRBJ1-2; 7 positions agree with TRBD1. The germline V gene encodes CDR1 SQVTM and CDR2 ANQGSEA. After removal of 6 bases from V and 2 bases from J, the junction contained 6 bases not matched to a gene. The CDR3 loop spans 13 amino acids. CDR3 bases: TGCAGCGTGGCGACGGACAGGAACTATGGCTACACCTTC. Amino acids: CSVATDRNYGYTF.

The J gene is TRBJ2-2, the V gene TRBV9; 14 nucleotides match TRBD2. V lost 2 bases to trimming and J lost 4 bases; unmatched junction nucleotides: 7. The germline CDR1 and CDR2 sequences are SGDLS and YYNGEE. This CDR3 comprises 18 residues. Here the CDR3 reads CASSVTSGRAFGTGELFF. In DNA, the CDR3 is TGTGCCAGCAGCGTGACTAGCGGGAGGGCCTTTGGCACCGGGGAGCTGTTTTTT.

This clone is a singleton in its sample. The V gene is TRBV7-9, the J gene TRBJ2-7, with a possible D match to TRBD2 (6 bases). This CDR3 is 15 amino acids long. The V end lost 2 bases, the J end lost 8 bases, and 19 bases lay between the germline ends. Germline-derived CDR1 and CDR2 are SEHNR and FQNEAQ (reference sequence). The CDR3 DNA is TGTGCCAGCAGCTTAATGGCGGGGAGCGGTACTAAGCAGTACTTC. Its protein product is CASSLMAGSGTKQYF.

This chain uses TRBV4-3 with TRBJ1-2; TRBD1 aligns across 7 bases. Germline CDR1 LGHNA, CDR2 YSLEER. V trimming: 1 base; J trimming: 3 bases; junction bases outside the gene matches: 8. CDR3 length: 16 residues. The CDR3 DNA reads TGCGCCAGCAGCCAAGTCGTCCAGGGGGATTACTATGGCTACACCTTC. As protein: CASSQVVQGDYYGYTF.

J is TRBJ1-5 and V is TRBV25-1, with 11 bases matching TRBD1. V dropped 6 bases and J dropped 4; count of bases not matched to a gene: 2. The CDR3 contains 14 residues. Germline V gives CDR1 MGHDK, CDR2 SYGVNS. CDR3 sequence (DNA): TGTGCCAGCAGGGGGACAGGGGGTAATCAGCCCCAGCATTTT. As protein: CASRGTGGNQPQHF.

The rearrangement uses TRBV5-1 and TRBJ2-2; 11 positions match TRBD2. CDR1 and CDR2 (germline): SGHRS, YFSETQ. The length of the CDR3 is 16 residues. V lost 5 bases and J lost 2; bases outside the gene matches: 5. CDR3 in amino acids: CASRPTSGTNTGELFF. CDR3 DNA sequence: TGCGCCAGCAGACCGACTAGCGGGACAAACACCGGGGAGCTGTTTTTT.

V and J are TRBV11-2 and TRBJ2-2; 8 bases agree with TRBD2. V was pared by 4 bases and J by 7 bases, with 11 bases of the junction left unmatched. The germline V gene encodes CDR1 SGHAT and CDR2 FQNNGV. This CDR3 is 16 amino acids long. Here the CDR3 DNA reads TGTGCCAGCAGCTCCGGGAGGGGAGCCTCCGACGGGGAGCTGTTTTTT. This codes for CASSSGRGASDGELFF.

This clone was recorded only once. This chain uses TRBV13 with TRBJ2-7; TRBD1 agrees at 8 bases. The junction had 13 bases not matched to a gene; V was cut back by 5 bases and J by 7 bases. CDR3 length: 15 residues. Germline loops: CDR1 PRHDT, CDR2 FYEKMQ (reference sequence). The CDR3 is CASSPRGQGAREQYF. DNA of the CDR3: TGTGCCAGCAGCCCCCGGGGTCAGGGGGCGCGGGAGCAGTACTTC. Supplemented by reference TRBV13 and TRBJ2-7, the full variable domain reads AAGVIQSPRHLIKEKRETATLKCYPIPRHDTVYWYQQGPGQDPQFLISFYEKMQSDKGSIPDRFSAQQFSDYHSELNMSSLELGDSALYFCASSPRGQGAREQYFGPGTRLTVT.

Regarding this clone: Other DNA variants within this sample encode the same CDR3. V and J are TRBV7-8 and TRBJ1-5; 8 nucleotides agree with TRBD1. The CDR3 runs to 13 residues. In germline, CDR1 is SGHVS, CDR2 FQNEAQ. The V gene end was trimmed by 7 bases and the J gene end by 4 bases; junction bases not matched to a gene: 3. DNA for the CDR3: TGTGCCAGCAACGACAGGGGAAATCAGCCCCAGCATTTT. This sequence encodes CASNDRGNQPQHF.